Listed here are 28 T cell receptor beta chains from one sample, sequenced in a study of PD-1 blockade in classical Hodgkin lymphoma. The table came from immunoSEQ multiplex PCR; TCRdb's copy has only in-frame clones and leaves some out. The sample lists 100,000 or so clones; 75% to 90% were seen once. Each patient's relapse followed autologous stem cell transplantation, and brentuximab vedotin exposure varied. The specimen was peripheral blood mononuclear cells (PBMCs), collected before the second cycle of nivolumab. All receptors derive from a human donor with classical Hodgkin lymphoma.

This sequence joins TRBV4-2 and TRBJ2-7; 9 bases are shared with TRBD1. Germline V CDR1 and CDR2: LGHNA, YNFKEQ. V shed 4 bases, J shed 2 bases, and the junction held 6 bases outside the gene matches. The CDR3 sequence is 15 residues long. CDR3 loop: CASSPGTGMPYEQYF. In DNA, the CDR3 is TGTGCCAGCAGCCCCGGGACAGGGATGCCCTACGAGCAGTACTTC.

The chain combines TRBV6-6 with TRBJ1-6, with D perhaps matching TRBD1 (5 bases). This CDR3 spans 15 amino acids. The V gene's germline CDR1 is MNHNY and CDR2 SVGAGI (reference sequence). Trimming took 5 bases from V and 5 from J, leaving 13 bases between them. CDR3 protein: CASSSQGRDNSPLHF. CDR3 DNA: TGTGCCAGCAGTAGCCAGGGACGGGATAATTCACCCCTCCACTTT.

V is TRBV28 and J is TRBJ2-3; the match to TRBD2 covers 10 bases. Germline trimming cut 5 bases from V and 4 bases from J; bases unmatched to any gene: 3. CDR3 length: 14 amino acids. Germline V lookup: CDR1 MDHEN, CDR2 SYDVKM. CDR3 sequence reads: CASSLAGASDTQYF. The DNA of the CDR3 is TGTGCCAGCAGTCTAGCGGGGGCCTCAGATACGCAGTATTTT.

The chain is built from TRBV6-1 and TRBJ2-5, with 9 bases identical to TRBD1. The V segment lost 4 bases and the J segment 4 bases; nucleotides outside the gene matches: 1. The CDR3 runs to 13 residues. From germline, CDR1 is MNHNS and CDR2 SASEGT. DNA for the CDR3: TGTGCCAGCAGTGGGGGACAGGGAGAGACCCAGTACTTC. Its translation is CASSGGQGETQYF.

CDR3 residues: CASSLQGAFTEAFF. Here the CDR3 DNA reads TGTGCCAGCAGTCTACAGGGGGCTTTCACTGAAGCTTTCTTT. This chain connects TRBV28 to TRBJ1-1; 9 positions agree with TRBD1. The germline V gene has CDR1 MDHEN and CDR2 SYDVKM. V dropped 5 bases and J dropped 4; count of bases not matched to a gene: 5. The CDR3 has 14 amino acids.

V gene TRBV5-1 combines with J gene TRBJ2-7; TRBD1 aligns across 9 bases. The germline CDR1 and CDR2 sequences are SGHRS and YFSETQ. This CDR3 comprises 15 residues. V lost 2 bases to trimming and J lost 5 bases; unmatched junction nucleotides: 8. This CDR3 reads CASSLQGAGVDEQYF. For the CDR3, the DNA is TGCGCCAGCAGCTTACAGGGGGCCGGGGTCGACGAGCAGTACTTC. Full variable domain (outside the CDR3, taken from reference TRBV5-1 and TRBJ2-7): KAGVTQTPRYLIKTRGQQVTLSCSPISGHRSVSWYQQTPGQGLQFLFEYFSETQRNKGNFPGRFSGRQFSNSRSEMNVSTLELGDSALYLCASSLQGAGVDEQYFGPGTRLTVT.

The rearrangement joins TRBV18 to TRBJ2-7; D may be TRBD1 (5 bases). The CDR3 totals 13 residues. Looked up from germline, CDR1 is KGHSH and CDR2 is LQKENI. Trimming took 6 bases from V and 1 from J, leaving 10 bases between them. The CDR3 loop reads CASSPTASYEQYF. As DNA, the CDR3 is TGTGCCAGCTCCCCGACAGCTTCCTACGAGCAGTACTTC.

This chain links TRBV7-6 with TRBJ2-3; D might be TRBD1 (6 bases). The V end was cut by 3 bases, the J end by 7 bases, with 23 bases between. Germline lookup yields CDR1 SGHVS and CDR2 FNYEAQ. CDR3 size: 17 residues. The CDR3: CASSFVYGGRKTNTQYF. Here the CDR3 DNA reads TGTGCCAGCAGCTTCGTGTATGGGGGCCGTAAGACAAATACGCAGTATTTT.

The V call is TRBV19, the J call TRBJ2-3; 8 bases map to TRBD1. The junction had 14 bases not matched to a gene; V was cut back by 7 bases and J by 5 bases. From germline, CDR1 is LNHDA and CDR2 SQIVND (reference sequence). This CDR3 has 16 amino acids. CDR3 sequence (DNA): TGTGCCAGTATGGGGGTTGTGGCAGGGGGCTTAGATACGCAGTATTTT. Its protein is CASMGVVAGGLDTQYF.

The chain has TRBV28 and TRBJ1-2; a possible D gene is TRBD1 (5 bases). Trimming stripped 6 bases from V and 4 bases from J, with 18 bases between. This CDR3 region has 15 residues. CDR1 MDHEN and CDR2 SYDVKM come from the germline V gene. The CDR3 region has the DNA TGTGCCAGCAGCGAGACGCAGGGTGAGGGCTATGGCTACACCTTC. It codes for CASSETQGEGYGYTF.

This chain connects TRBV4-3 to TRBJ2-3; D may be TRBD1 or TRBD2 (5 bases each). CDR1 and CDR2 from the germline V gene are LGHNA and YSLEER. The CDR3 is 18 residues long. V was cut by 2 bases and J by 3 bases, with 21 bases left in between. The CDR3 bases are TGCGCCAGCAGCCAACGGATCTACCGGGACCTGGGGACAGATACGCAGTATTTT. As protein: CASSQRIYRDLGTDTQYF.

The J gene is TRBJ1-5, the V gene TRBV6-6; D gene unclear. The CDR3 loop spans 15 amino acids. Per germline, CDR1 MNHNY and CDR2 SVGAGI (reference sequence). Trimming left V 8 bases short and J 3 bases short, with 17 bases between. In DNA form, the CDR3 reads TGTGCCAGCGCCACGTCTGCCGGATTCAATCAGCCCCAGCATTTT. Amino acid sequence: CASATSAGFNQPQHF.

This clone was counted between two and nine times. The gene calls are TRBV30 and TRBJ1-1; no reliable D call. V dropped 0 bases and J dropped 8 bases, with 10 bases sitting between them. The CDR3 has 12 amino acids. Germline CDR1 reads GTSNPN; CDR2 reads SVGIG (reference sequence). CDR3 sequence reads: CAWSVSVGEAFF. Here the CDR3 DNA reads TGTGCCTGGAGTGTTTCTGTGGGCGAAGCTTTCTTT.

V and J are TRBV7-9 and TRBJ2-1, with D uncertain. Germline CDR1 reads SEHNR; CDR2 reads FQNEAQ (reference sequence). The V and J ends lost 1 base and 12 bases respectively, with 28 bases between them. CDR3 size: 18 residues. The CDR3 protein is CASSLVLSHGGLRIGQFF. The CDR3 DNA follows: TGTGCCAGCAGCTTAGTCCTTTCCCACGGTGGCTTGAGGATAGGGCAGTTCTTC. Based on the CDR3 plus reference TRBV7-9 and TRBJ2-1, the full variable domain is DTGVSQNPRHKITKRGQNVTFRCDPISEHNRLYWYRQTLGQGPEFLTYFQNEAQLEKSRLLSDRFSAERPKGSFSTLEIQRTEQGDSAMYLCASSLVLSHGGLRIGQFFGPGTRLTVL.

The J gene is TRBJ2-1, the V gene TRBV2, with no clear D. The V and J ends lost 2 bases and 10 bases respectively, with 18 bases between them. The CDR3 has 15 amino acids. Germline loops: CDR1 SNHLY, CDR2 FYNNEI. The CDR3 loop reads CASSENPRVTGEQFF. Here the CDR3 DNA reads TGTGCCAGCAGTGAAAATCCCCGGGTGACCGGGGAGCAGTTCTTC. The variable domain in full, with the rest retrieved from reference TRBV2 and TRBJ2-1, is EPEVTQTPSHQVTQMGQEVILRCVPISNHLYFYWYRQILGQKVEFLVSFYNNEISEKSEIFDDQFSVERPDGSNFTLKIRSTKLEDSAMYFCASSENPRVTGEQFFGPGTRLTVL.

V usage is TRBV6-6 and J usage is TRBJ1-6, with D perhaps matching TRBD1 (5 bases). The CDR3 is made up of 14 amino acids. The V gene lost 7 bases and the J gene lost 10 bases, with 17 bases spanning the gap. Germline CDR1 MNHNY, CDR2 SVGAGI (reference sequence). The CDR3 is CASIGQGRMSPLHF. The CDR3 DNA reads TGTGCCAGCATAGGGCAGGGCCGGATGTCACCCCTCCACTTT.

This clone was picked up one time. The genes are TRBV4-3 and TRBJ2-2; the match to TRBD2 covers 8 bases. CDR3 length: 18 residues. Germline CDR1 LGHNA, CDR2 YSLEER. Losses at the gene ends were 0 bases for V and 7 bases for J; bases not matched to a gene: 13. The CDR3 spells CASSQDLYGGADNGELFF. CDR3 nucleotides: TGCGCCAGCAGCCAAGACTTATACGGGGGGGCCGACAACGGGGAGCTGTTTTTT.

The chain carries TRBV9 and TRBJ1-6, with 8 nucleotides matching TRBD1. The ends lost 4 bases at V and 8 bases at J; junction bases unmatched: 5. From germline, CDR1 is SGDLS and CDR2 YYNGEE. The CDR3 contains 14 residues. Written as DNA, the CDR3 is TGTGCCAGCAGCCCACAACAGGGGGATTCACCCCTCCACTTT. This gives the protein CASSPQQGDSPLHF.

The gene calls are TRBV5-1 and TRBJ2-3; D remains unclear. Trimming removed 5 bases from V and 4 bases from J, with 14 bases in between. This CDR3 is 14 amino acids long. Germline CDR1 reads SGHRS; CDR2 reads YFSETQ. The CDR3 DNA reads TGCGCCAGCAGGGAGTACTTTCTCGCAGATACGCAGTATTTT. Translated: CASREYFLADTQYF.

The chain uses TRBV28 and TRBJ1-4; no firm D call. The CDR3 is 12 residues long. The germline CDR1 and CDR2 sequences are MDHEN and SYDVKM. V was shortened by 3 bases and J by 14 bases, with 13 bases between the two germline ends. The CDR3 region is CASSLGPEVLFF. CDR3 nucleotides: TGTGCCAGCAGTTTGGGTCCGGAGGTCCTGTTTTTT.

This chain uses TRBV6-6 with TRBJ2-2; D might be TRBD2 (6 bases). With 4 bases removed from V and 2 bases from J, the gap between germline ends came to 14 bases. This CDR3 has 16 residues. CDR1 is MNHNY and CDR2 is SVGAGI in the germline V gene (reference sequence). CDR3 protein: CASSFPGLTNTGELFF. CDR3 DNA sequence: TGTGCCAGCAGTTTTCCGGGACTGACTAACACCGGGGAGCTGTTTTTT.

The gene calls are TRBV16 and TRBJ1-4, with 10 nucleotides matching TRBD1. The V segment lost 2 bases and the J segment 14 bases; nucleotides outside the gene matches: 11. CDR3 length: 15 residues. Germline CDR1 is KGHSY and CDR2 is FQNENV. The CDR3 DNA is TGTGCCAGCAGCCAAGGGACAGGGGAATGGTGGAGGCTGTTTTTT. Its protein is CASSQGTGEWWRLFF.

The CDR3 spells CASSPGLAGADTQYF. CDR3 DNA: TGTGCCAGCAGTCCAGGACTAGCGGGGGCGGATACGCAGTATTTT. This rearrangement joins TRBV28 to TRBJ2-3; 13 bases align to TRBD2. Germline V CDR1 and CDR2: MDHEN, SYDVKM. This CDR3 contains 15 residues. J lost 6 bases, V lost 5 bases, and 5 bases had no gene match.

This clone was counted once. The J gene is TRBJ1-5, the V gene TRBV5-6; 8 bases align to TRBD1. The CDR3 runs 14 residues. Germline assignment: CDR1 SGHDT and CDR2 YYEEEE. With 2 bases clipped from V and 5 bases from J, the junction kept 3 bases outside the gene matches. CDR3 loop: CASSFRTGYQPQHF. As DNA, the CDR3 is TGTGCCAGCAGCTTTAGGACAGGGTATCAGCCCCAGCATTTT.

For the CDR3, the DNA is TGTGCCAGCAGCCAAGAGAGGGGTTACGAGCAGTACTTC. This translates into CASSQERGYEQYF. The chain employs TRBV4-2 and TRBJ2-7; D could derive from TRBD1 or TRBD2 (5 bases each). This CDR3 has 13 residues. Germline V gives CDR1 LGHNA, CDR2 YNFKEQ. V was shortened by 0 bases and J by 4 bases, with 7 bases between the two germline ends.

This rearrangement joins TRBV30 to TRBJ2-7; D might be TRBD1 or TRBD2, each matching 5 bases. The germline V and J ends were trimmed by 2 bases and 3 bases, with 11 bases remaining between them. Germline-derived CDR1 and CDR2 are GTSNPN and SVGIG (reference sequence). The CDR3 totals 13 residues. In DNA, the CDR3 is TGTGCCTGGAGTCCGGGACCGCACTACGAGCAGTACTTC. Amino acid sequence: CAWSPGPHYEQYF.

This clone appeared a single time. This chain links TRBV19 with TRBJ2-3; the match to TRBD2 covers 15 bases. The CDR3 spans 21 residues. CDR1 LNHDA and CDR2 SQIVND come from the germline V gene (reference sequence). After removal of 3 bases from V and 3 bases from J, the junction contained 16 bases not matched to a gene. CDR3 coding DNA: TGTGCCAGTAGTATTAGCCGGTTTGTCGGACTAGCGGGGGGGCCGACAGATACGCAGTATTTT. Its translation is CASSISRFVGLAGGPTDTQYF.

The V call is TRBV6-6, the J call TRBJ2-1; TRBD2 is a possible D gene (5 bases). This CDR3 has 15 amino acids. Germline CDR1 reads MNHNY; CDR2 reads SVGAGI (reference sequence). V lost 0 bases and J 4 bases, leaving 10 bases between the germline ends. In nucleotides, the CDR3 is TGTGCCAGCAGTTACTCGGAGACGGGGTACAATGAGCAGTTCTTC. Translation gives CASSYSETGYNEQFF.